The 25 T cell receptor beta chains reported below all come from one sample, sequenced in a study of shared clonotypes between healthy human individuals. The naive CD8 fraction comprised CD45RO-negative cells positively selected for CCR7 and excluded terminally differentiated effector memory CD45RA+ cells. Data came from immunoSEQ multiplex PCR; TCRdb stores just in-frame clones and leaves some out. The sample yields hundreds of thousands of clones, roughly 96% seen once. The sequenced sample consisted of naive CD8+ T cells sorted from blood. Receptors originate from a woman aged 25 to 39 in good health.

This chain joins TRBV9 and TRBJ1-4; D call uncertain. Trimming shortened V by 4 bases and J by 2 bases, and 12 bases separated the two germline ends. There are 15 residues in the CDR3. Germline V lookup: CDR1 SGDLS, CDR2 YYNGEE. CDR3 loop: CASSPQGLTNEKLFF. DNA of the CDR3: TGTGCCAGCAGCCCCCAAGGGCTGACTAATGAAAAACTGTTTTTT.

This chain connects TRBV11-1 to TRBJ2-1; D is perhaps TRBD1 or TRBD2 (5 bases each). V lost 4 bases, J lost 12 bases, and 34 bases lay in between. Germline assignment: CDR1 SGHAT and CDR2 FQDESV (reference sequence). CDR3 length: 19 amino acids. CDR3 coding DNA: TGTGCCAGCAGCTCTGGAATGGGCGGATTCGGACTTTGGACAATGGTGCAGTTCTTC. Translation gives CASSSGMGGFGLWTMVQFF.

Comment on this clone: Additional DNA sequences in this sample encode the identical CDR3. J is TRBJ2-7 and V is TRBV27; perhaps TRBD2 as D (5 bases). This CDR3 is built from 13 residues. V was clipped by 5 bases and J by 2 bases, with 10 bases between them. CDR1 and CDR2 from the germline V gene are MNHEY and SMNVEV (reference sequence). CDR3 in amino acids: CASSPGLAYEQYF. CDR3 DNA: TGTGCCAGCAGTCCAGGACTCGCCTACGAGCAGTACTTC.

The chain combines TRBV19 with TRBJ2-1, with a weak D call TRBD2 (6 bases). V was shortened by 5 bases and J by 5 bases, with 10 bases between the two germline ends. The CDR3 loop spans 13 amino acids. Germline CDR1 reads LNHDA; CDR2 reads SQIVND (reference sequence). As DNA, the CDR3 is TGTGCCAGTAGTGCGGGACTGAACAATGAGCAGTTCTTC. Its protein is CASSAGLNNEQFF.

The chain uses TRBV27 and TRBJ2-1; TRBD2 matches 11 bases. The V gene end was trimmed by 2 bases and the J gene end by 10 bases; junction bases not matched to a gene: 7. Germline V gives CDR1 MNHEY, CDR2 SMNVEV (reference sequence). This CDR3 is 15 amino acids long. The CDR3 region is CASSLLAGGSREQFF. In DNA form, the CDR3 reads TGTGCCAGCAGTTTACTAGCGGGAGGTAGTCGCGAGCAGTTCTTC.

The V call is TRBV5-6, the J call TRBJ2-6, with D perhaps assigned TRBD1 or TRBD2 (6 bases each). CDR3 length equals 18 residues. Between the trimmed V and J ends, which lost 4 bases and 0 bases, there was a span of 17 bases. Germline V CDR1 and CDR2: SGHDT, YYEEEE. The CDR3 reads CASSPRGTPYSGANVLTF. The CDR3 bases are TGTGCCAGCAGCCCACGGGGGACACCGTACTCTGGGGCCAACGTCCTGACTTTC.

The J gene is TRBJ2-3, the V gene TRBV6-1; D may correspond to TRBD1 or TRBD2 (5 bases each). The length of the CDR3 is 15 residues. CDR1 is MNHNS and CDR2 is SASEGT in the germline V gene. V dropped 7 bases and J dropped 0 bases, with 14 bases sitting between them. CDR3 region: CASILLEGSTDTQYF. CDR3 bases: TGTGCCAGCATTCTCCTCGAGGGGAGCACAGATACGCAGTATTTT.

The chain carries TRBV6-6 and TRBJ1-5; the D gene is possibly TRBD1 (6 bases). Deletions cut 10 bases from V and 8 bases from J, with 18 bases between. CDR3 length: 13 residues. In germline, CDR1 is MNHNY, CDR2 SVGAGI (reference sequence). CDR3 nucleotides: TGTGCCACTGGGGTCGGGGGGCGAGAGCCCCAGCATTTT. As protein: CATGVGGREPQHF.

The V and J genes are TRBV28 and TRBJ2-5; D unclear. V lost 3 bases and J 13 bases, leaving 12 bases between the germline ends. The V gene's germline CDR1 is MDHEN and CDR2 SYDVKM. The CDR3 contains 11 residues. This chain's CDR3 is CASSFGGWVYF. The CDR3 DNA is TGTGCCAGCAGTTTTGGTGGGTGGGTGTACTTC.

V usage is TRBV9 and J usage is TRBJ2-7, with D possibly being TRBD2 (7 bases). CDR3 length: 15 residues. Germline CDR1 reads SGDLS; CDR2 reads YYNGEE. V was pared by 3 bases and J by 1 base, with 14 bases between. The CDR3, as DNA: TGTGCCAGCAGCGAGGGGGGGCTTGGGTCCTACGAGCAGTACTTC. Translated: CASSEGGLGSYEQYF.

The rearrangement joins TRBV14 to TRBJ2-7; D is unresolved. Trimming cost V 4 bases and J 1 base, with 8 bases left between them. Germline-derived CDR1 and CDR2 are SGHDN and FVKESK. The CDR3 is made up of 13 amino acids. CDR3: CASSLYESYEQYF. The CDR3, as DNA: TGTGCCAGCAGCCTTTATGAGTCCTACGAGCAGTACTTC. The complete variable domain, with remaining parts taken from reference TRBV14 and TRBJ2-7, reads EAGVTQFPSHSVIEKGQTVTLRCDPISGHDNLYWYRRVMGKEIKFLLHFVKESKQDESGMPNNRFLAERTGGTYSTLKVQPAELEDSGVYFCASSLYESYEQYFGPGTRLTVT.

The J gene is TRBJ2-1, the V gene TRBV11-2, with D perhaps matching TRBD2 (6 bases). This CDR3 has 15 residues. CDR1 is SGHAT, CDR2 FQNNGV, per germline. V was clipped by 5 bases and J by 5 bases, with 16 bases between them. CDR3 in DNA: TGTGCCAGCAGCCCCGGGGAGGTATATAACAATGAGCAGTTCTTC. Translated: CASSPGEVYNNEQFF. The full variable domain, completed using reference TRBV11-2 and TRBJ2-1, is EAGVAQSPRYKIIEKRQSVAFWCNPISGHATLYWYQQILGQGPKLLIQFQNNGVVDDSQLPKDRFSAERLKGVDSTLKIQPAKLEDSAVYLCASSPGEVYNNEQFFGPGTRLTVL.

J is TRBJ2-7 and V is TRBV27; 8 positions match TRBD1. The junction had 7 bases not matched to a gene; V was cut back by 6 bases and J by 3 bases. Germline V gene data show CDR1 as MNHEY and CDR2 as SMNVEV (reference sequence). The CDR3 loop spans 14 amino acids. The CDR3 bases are TGTGCCAGCAGCCTACGGGACAGGAACTACGAGCAGTACTTC. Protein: CASSLRDRNYEQYF.

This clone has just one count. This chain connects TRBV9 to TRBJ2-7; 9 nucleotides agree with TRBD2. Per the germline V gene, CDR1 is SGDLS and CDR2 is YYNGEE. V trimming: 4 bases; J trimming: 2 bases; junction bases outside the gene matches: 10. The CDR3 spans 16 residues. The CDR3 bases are TGTGCCAGCAGCTCTCCTTTGACTAGCGGCCCCTACGAGCAGTACTTC. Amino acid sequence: CASSSPLTSGPYEQYF.

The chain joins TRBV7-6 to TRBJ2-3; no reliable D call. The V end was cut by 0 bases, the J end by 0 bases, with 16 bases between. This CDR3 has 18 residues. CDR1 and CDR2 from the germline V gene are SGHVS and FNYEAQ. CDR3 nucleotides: TGTGCCAGCAGCTTAGCGGTTCGTTCGCCCTTTAGCACAGATACGCAGTATTTT. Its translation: CASSLAVRSPFSTDTQYF.

CDR3 loop: CASSRLAGGIYNEQFF. CDR3 nucleotide sequence: TGTGCCAGCAGCCGTCTAGCGGGGGGGATCTACAATGAGCAGTTCTTC. The rearrangement uses TRBV28 and TRBJ2-1; 12 bases align to TRBD2. CDR1 is MDHEN, CDR2 SYDVKM, per germline. This CDR3 is 16 amino acids long. Trimming at V came to 6 bases and at J to 3 bases, leaving 6 bases not matched to a gene.

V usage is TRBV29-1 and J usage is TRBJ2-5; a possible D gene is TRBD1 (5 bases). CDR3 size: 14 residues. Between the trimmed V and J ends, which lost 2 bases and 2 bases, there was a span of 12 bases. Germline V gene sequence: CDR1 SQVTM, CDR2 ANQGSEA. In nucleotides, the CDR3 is TGCAGCGTTGAAAACCGACAGTTACAAGAGACCCAGTACTTC. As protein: CSVENRQLQETQYF.

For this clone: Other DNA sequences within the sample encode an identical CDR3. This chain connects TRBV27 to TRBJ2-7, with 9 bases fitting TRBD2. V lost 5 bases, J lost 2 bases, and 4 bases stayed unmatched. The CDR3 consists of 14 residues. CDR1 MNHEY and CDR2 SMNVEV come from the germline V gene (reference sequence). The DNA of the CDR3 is TGTGCCAGCAGTCTGACTAGCGGAGCCTACGAGCAGTACTTC. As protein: CASSLTSGAYEQYF.

The CDR3 protein is CASSLGQRSEAFF. CDR3 coding DNA: TGTGCCAGCAGTTTAGGACAGAGGTCTGAAGCTTTCTTT. This rearrangement joins TRBV27 to TRBJ1-1; D might be TRBD1 (6 bases). This CDR3 comprises 13 residues. In germline, CDR1 is MNHEY, CDR2 SMNVEV (reference sequence). V dropped 2 bases and J dropped 6 bases, with 10 bases sitting between them.

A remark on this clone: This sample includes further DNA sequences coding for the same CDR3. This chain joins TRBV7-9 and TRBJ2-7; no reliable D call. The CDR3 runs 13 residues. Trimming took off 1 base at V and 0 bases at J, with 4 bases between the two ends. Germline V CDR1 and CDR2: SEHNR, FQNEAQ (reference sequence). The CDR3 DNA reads TGTGCCAGCAGCTTAGGAGCCTCCTACGAGCAGTACTTC. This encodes CASSLGASYEQYF.

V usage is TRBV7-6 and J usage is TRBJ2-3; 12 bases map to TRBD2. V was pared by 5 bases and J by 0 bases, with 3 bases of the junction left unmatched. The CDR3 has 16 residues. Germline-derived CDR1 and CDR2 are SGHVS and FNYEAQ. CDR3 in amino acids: CASSPGLAGSTDTQYF. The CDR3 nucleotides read TGTGCCAGCAGCCCGGGACTAGCGGGTAGCACAGATACGCAGTATTTT.

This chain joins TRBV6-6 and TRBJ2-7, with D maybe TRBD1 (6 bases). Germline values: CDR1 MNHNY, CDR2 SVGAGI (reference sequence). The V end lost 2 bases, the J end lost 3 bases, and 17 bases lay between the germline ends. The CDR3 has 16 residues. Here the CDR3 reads CASSYGGHRAVYEQYF. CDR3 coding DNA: TGTGCCAGCAGTTACGGCGGCCACAGGGCCGTCTACGAGCAGTACTTC.

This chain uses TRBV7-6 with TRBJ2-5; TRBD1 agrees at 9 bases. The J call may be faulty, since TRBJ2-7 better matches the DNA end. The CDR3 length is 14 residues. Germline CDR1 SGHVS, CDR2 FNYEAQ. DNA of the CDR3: TGTGCCAGCAGCCCGGGACAGGGAGGGTACGAGCAGTACTTC. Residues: CASSPGQGGYEQYF.

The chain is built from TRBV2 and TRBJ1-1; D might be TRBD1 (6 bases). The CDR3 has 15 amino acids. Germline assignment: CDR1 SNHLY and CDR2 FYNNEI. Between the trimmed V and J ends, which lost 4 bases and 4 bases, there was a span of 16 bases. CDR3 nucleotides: TGTGCCAGCAGTGGACCGACGGGGGGCGGCACTGAAGCTTTCTTT. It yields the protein CASSGPTGGGTEAFF.

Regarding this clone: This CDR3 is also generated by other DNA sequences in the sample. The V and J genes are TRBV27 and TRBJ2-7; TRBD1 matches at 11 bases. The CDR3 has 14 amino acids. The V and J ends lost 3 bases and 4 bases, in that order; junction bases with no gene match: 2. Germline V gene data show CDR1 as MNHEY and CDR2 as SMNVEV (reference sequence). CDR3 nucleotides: TGTGCCAGCAGTTTTGGGACAGGGGGGTACGAGCAGTACTTC. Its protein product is CASSFGTGGYEQYF.